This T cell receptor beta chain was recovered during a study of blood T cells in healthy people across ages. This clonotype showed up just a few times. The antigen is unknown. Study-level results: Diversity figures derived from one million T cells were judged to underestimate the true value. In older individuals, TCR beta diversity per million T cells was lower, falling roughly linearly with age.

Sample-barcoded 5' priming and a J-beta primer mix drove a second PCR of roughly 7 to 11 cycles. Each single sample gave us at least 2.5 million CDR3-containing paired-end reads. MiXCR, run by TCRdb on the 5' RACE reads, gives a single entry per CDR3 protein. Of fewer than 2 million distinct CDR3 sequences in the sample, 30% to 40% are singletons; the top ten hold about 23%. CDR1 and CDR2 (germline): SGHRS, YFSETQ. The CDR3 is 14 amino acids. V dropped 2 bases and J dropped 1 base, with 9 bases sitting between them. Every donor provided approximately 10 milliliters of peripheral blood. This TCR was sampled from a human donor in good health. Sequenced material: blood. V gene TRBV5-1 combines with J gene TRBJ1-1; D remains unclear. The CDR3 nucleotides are TGCGCCAGCAGCTTCGGGATGTCGAACACTGAAGCTTTCTTT. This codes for CASSFGMSNTEAFF.